The sample holds a few counts of the clone carrying this TCR beta chain. What it binds is not known. These data come from a study of CD8 T cells in Susac syndrome. Reverse transcription used roughly 0.45 to 1 ug RNA and random hexamers. Coverage of TCR beta CDR3 amplification by immunoSEQ multiplex PCR extended to 54 Vbeta and 13 Jbeta. From the immunoSEQ multiplex PCR reads, TCRdb called clonotypes with MiXCR, one entry per CDR3 protein. The profile covers 150,000 to 160,000 distinct CDR3 sequences, with approximately 94% appearing a single time and over 0.2% taken by the ten largest. The CDR3 covers 14 residues. The V end lost 5 bases, the J end lost 8 bases, and 15 bases lay between the germline ends. Germline CDR1 and CDR2: LGHDT and YNNKEL (reference sequence). The study sequenced TCR beta in blood CD8+ and CD4+ T cells. The multiple sclerosis controls consisted of treatment-naive patients with relapsing-remitting disease, either stable or active.

Study-level results: The number of individuals included in the study's TCR sequencing and HLA analysis was acknowledged as relatively small.

The V call is TRBV3-1, the J call TRBJ1-4; the D gene is possibly TRBD1 (6 bases). This TCR was recovered from a human donor with multiple sclerosis. The sample consisted of CD8+ T cells from PBMCs. The CDR3 bases are TGTGCCAGCAGCGCAGGACAAGGGGGAGAAAAACTGTTTTTT. Translating it yields CASSAGQGGEKLFF. Based on the CDR3 plus reference TRBV3-1 and TRBJ1-4, the full variable domain is DTAVSQTPKYLVTQMGNDKSIKCEQNLGHDTMYWYKQDSKKFLKIMFSYNNKELIINETVPNRFSPKSPDKAHLNLHINSLELGDSAVYFCASSAGQGGEKLFFGSGTQLSVL.